Following are 25 T cell receptor beta chains from one sample sequenced in a study of blood T cell repertoires in COVID-19. Sequencing was performed with immunoSEQ multiplex PCR; in TCRdb, only in-frame clones are kept and a portion is missing. The sample includes approximately 390,000 clones, roughly 87% seen only once; the top ten take roughly 1.9%. The material sequenced was PBMCs or T cells enriched from blood (not recorded which). The receptors originated from a middle-aged woman with acute COVID-19.

This chain uses TRBV4-1 with TRBJ2-6, with a possible D match to TRBD2 (5 bases). The V gene's germline CDR1 is MGHRA and CDR2 YSYEKL. The CDR3 loop spans 17 amino acids. V lost 0 bases to trimming and J lost 3 bases, with 12 bases between them. DNA for the CDR3: TGCGCCAGCAGCCAAGATACGGGGTTCTATGGGGCCAACGTCCTGACTTTC. It translates to CASSQDTGFYGANVLTF.

The genes are TRBV6-5 and TRBJ2-7; 8 nucleotides agree with TRBD1. With V trimmed by 7 bases and J by 3 bases, 8 bases remained unmatched. This CDR3 spans 14 amino acids. CDR1 MNHEY and CDR2 SVGAGI come from the germline V gene. The CDR3 loop reads CASMLGTGFYEQYF. The CDR3 DNA sequence: TGTGCCAGCATGTTAGGGACAGGATTCTACGAGCAGTACTTC.

This clone has only one observation. CDR3 region: CASSTSGALDTQYF. CDR3 coding DNA: TGTGCCAGTAGTACTAGCGGGGCCCTTGATACGCAGTATTTT. This sequence joins TRBV19 and TRBJ2-3; TRBD2 matches 9 bases. The V and J ends lost 4 bases and 6 bases, in that order; junction bases with no gene match: 5. The CDR3 is 14 amino acids. CDR1 LNHDA and CDR2 SQIVND come from the germline V gene (reference sequence).

This sequence joins TRBV6-6 and TRBJ1-3; perhaps TRBD1 as D (6 bases). Trimming stripped 5 bases from V and 3 bases from J, with 20 bases between. Germline CDR1 is MNHNY and CDR2 is SVGAGI (reference sequence). The CDR3 contains 17 residues. The chain's CDR3 is CASSPTRRGAGGNTIYF. The CDR3 nucleotides are TGTGCCAGCAGTCCCACCAGGCGGGGGGCTGGTGGAAACACCATATATTTT.

The V and J genes are TRBV9 and TRBJ2-1; D remains unclear. Looked up from germline, CDR1 is SGDLS and CDR2 is YYNGEE. The ends were cut back, 2 bases at V and 1 base at J, with 10 bases in the middle. The CDR3 sequence is 15 residues long. Written as DNA, the CDR3 is TGTGCCAGCAGCGTGAACGACAATTCCTACAATGAGCAGTTCTTC. Translating it yields CASSVNDNSYNEQFF.

This chain joins TRBV15 and TRBJ1-5, with TRBD1 as a possible D gene (5 bases). Between the trimmed V and J ends, which lost 0 bases and 7 bases, there was a span of 13 bases. The CDR3 is 15 amino acids. Looked up from germline, CDR1 is LNHNV and CDR2 is YYDKDF (reference sequence). The CDR3 protein is CATSRDLGAQQPQHF. Written as DNA, the CDR3 is TGTGCCACCAGCAGAGATTTAGGGGCACAACAGCCCCAGCATTTT.

The chain employs TRBV19 and TRBJ2-2, with D perhaps TRBD2 (6 bases). CDR3 length: 12 amino acids. V was cut by 6 bases and J by 11 bases, with 13 bases left in between. Germline values: CDR1 LNHDA, CDR2 SQIVND (reference sequence). CDR3 in amino acids: CASSTVGGELFF. CDR3 nucleotides: TGTGCCAGTAGCACCGTGGGGGGAGAGCTGTTTTTT.

The gene calls are TRBV13 and TRBJ1-3; no firm D call. CDR1 is PRHDT, CDR2 FYEKMQ, per germline (reference sequence). V was pared by 0 bases and J by 8 bases, with 14 bases between. This CDR3 has 15 amino acids. The chain's CDR3 is CASSLGVGVFDTIYF. The CDR3 nucleotides are TGTGCCAGCAGCTTAGGCGTCGGTGTTTTCGACACCATATATTTT.

The chain uses TRBV5-4 and TRBJ2-7; 8 bases are a match to TRBD2. The CDR3 extends over 14 amino acids. Germline V gene sequence: CDR1 SGHNT, CDR2 YYREEE (reference sequence). V gave up 5 bases and J gave up 10 bases; unmatched junction bases: 14. This chain's CDR3 is CASSDPGERGSQYF. The CDR3 nucleotides are TGTGCCAGCAGTGATCCTGGTGAGCGGGGGAGTCAGTACTTC.

This chain connects TRBV19 to TRBJ1-4, with D hard to call. The ends were cut back, 4 bases at V and 4 bases at J, with 19 bases in the middle. CDR1 is LNHDA, CDR2 SQIVND, per germline (reference sequence). The CDR3 sequence is 17 residues long. The CDR3 loop reads CASSTRSQAAINEKLFF. The CDR3 DNA follows: TGTGCCAGTAGTACGAGATCGCAGGCAGCAATTAATGAAAAACTGTTTTTT.

The chain has TRBV9 and TRBJ1-3; a possible D gene is TRBD1 (6 bases). V lost 1 base and J lost 14, with 16 bases in between. The CDR3 consists of 13 residues. Germline V gene sequence: CDR1 SGDLS, CDR2 YYNGEE. The CDR3 DNA reads TGTGCCAGCAGCGTACCCTCGACAGGTCCTTTATATTTT. It translates to CASSVPSTGPLYF.

The J gene is TRBJ1-1, the V gene TRBV19; weak D call: TRBD1 (6 bases). V was trimmed by 7 bases and J by 11 bases, leaving 14 bases between them. The CDR3 is 11 amino acids. CDR1 and CDR2 (germline): LNHDA, SQIVND (reference sequence). The CDR3 loop is CASTGHRVAFF. Written as DNA, the CDR3 is TGTGCCAGTACGGGGCACAGGGTTGCTTTCTTT.

The gene calls are TRBV19 and TRBJ1-6; maybe TRBD1 (5 bases). V lost 3 bases, J lost 0 bases, and 12 bases lay in between. This CDR3 contains 17 residues. The germline CDR1 and CDR2 sequences are LNHDA and SQIVND (reference sequence). For the CDR3, the DNA is TGTGCCAGTAGTATCAGGGCCGGGAGCTCCTATAATTCACCCCTCCACTTT. Its protein product is CASSIRAGSSYNSPLHF.

The chain carries TRBV4-1 and TRBJ1-2; D is possibly TRBD1 (6 bases). V lost 3 bases, J lost 2 bases, and 13 bases lay in between. CDR1 is MGHRA and CDR2 is YSYEKL in the germline V gene. This CDR3 contains 15 residues. Here the CDR3 reads CASSHHFTGNYGYTF. The CDR3 region has the DNA TGCGCCAGCAGCCATCACTTCACAGGGAACTATGGCTACACCTTC.

This chain joins TRBV10-2 and TRBJ1-5; 9 nucleotides line up with TRBD1. Germline CDR1 is WSHSY and CDR2 is SAAADI. The length of the CDR3 is 14 residues. Germline trimming cut 3 bases from V and 5 bases from J; bases unmatched to any gene: 2. CDR3 nucleotides: TGCGCCAGCAGTGAACAGGGGGCTGATCAGCCCCAGCATTTT. Protein sequence: CASSEQGADQPQHF.

The gene calls are TRBV6-5 and TRBJ1-4; 8 bases are shared with TRBD1. From germline, CDR1 is MNHEY and CDR2 SVGAGI. V gave up 2 bases and J gave up 7 bases; unmatched junction bases: 6. The CDR3 is 15 residues long. For the CDR3, the DNA is TGTGCCAGCAGTTACGCGACAGGGGTGCGTGAAAAACTGTTTTTT. Translating it yields CASSYATGVREKLFF.

A single count supports this clone. V and J are TRBV11-3 and TRBJ2-3; D ambiguous. Trimming stripped 2 bases from V and 5 bases from J, with 5 bases between. Germline values: CDR1 SGHNT, CDR2 YENEEA. This CDR3 comprises 12 residues. CDR3: CASSLQRDTQYF. The DNA of the CDR3 is TGTGCCAGCAGCTTACAGCGAGATACGCAGTATTTT.

The sample holds one count of this clone. V is TRBV14 and J is TRBJ1-6, with unresolved D. This CDR3 has 14 amino acids. Per the germline V gene, CDR1 is SGHDN and CDR2 is FVKESK. V lost 0 bases to trimming and J lost 7 bases, with 7 bases between them. The CDR3 region is CASSQDSRNSPLHF. In DNA form, the CDR3 reads TGTGCCAGCAGCCAAGATAGCCGAAATTCACCCCTCCACTTT.

The V call is TRBV4-2, the J call TRBJ1-5; D possibly corresponds to TRBD1 (6 bases). The CDR3 extends over 16 amino acids. Germline V gene lookup returns CDR1 LGHNA and CDR2 YNFKEQ. V lost 1 base and J lost 5, with 15 bases in between. The CDR3 loop is CASSQVLAAGDQPQHF. The CDR3 coding sequence is TGTGCCAGCAGCCAAGTTTTGGCGGCAGGGGATCAGCCCCAGCATTTT.

This clone has just one count. This chain joins TRBV9 and TRBJ2-1; 7 bases map to TRBD2. This CDR3 has 15 residues. Per the germline V gene, CDR1 is SGDLS and CDR2 is YYNGEE. With 4 bases clipped from V and 1 base from J, the junction kept 5 bases outside the gene matches. CDR3 loop: CASSPAGLSYNEQFF. The CDR3 DNA reads TGTGCCAGCAGCCCAGCGGGGTTGTCCTACAATGAGCAGTTCTTC.

The gene calls are TRBV19 and TRBJ1-5; 11 bases match TRBD1. Trimming removed 2 bases from V and 0 bases from J; junction bases left unmatched: 15. The CDR3 sequence is 21 residues long. From germline, CDR1 is LNHDA and CDR2 SQIVND (reference sequence). CDR3 nucleotide sequence: TGTGCCAGTAGTATATTAGGGAGGGACAGGGGGACTACTTATAGCAATCAGCCCCAGCATTTT. Residues: CASSILGRDRGTTYSNQPQHF.

Details on this clone: This sample also contains other DNA sequences that code for the same CDR3. The chain uses TRBV19 and TRBJ1-5; possibly TRBD1 for D (5 bases). The germline gives CDR1 LNHDA, CDR2 SQIVND (reference sequence). V was pared by 3 bases and J by 3 bases, with 9 bases between. CDR3 length: 14 residues. In nucleotides, the CDR3 is TGTGCCAGTAGTATTACGGGGGACAATCAGCCCCAGCATTTT. Translation: CASSITGDNQPQHF.

The rearrangement joins TRBV5-4 to TRBJ2-6; 9 bases align to TRBD1. CDR3 size: 18 residues. The V gene end was trimmed by 4 bases and the J gene end by 3 bases; junction bases not matched to a gene: 11. Germline-derived CDR1 and CDR2 are SGHNT and YYREEE (reference sequence). The CDR3 DNA reads as TGTGCCAGCAGCCCTAAACTACAGGGGGCTGATGGGGCCAACGTCCTGACTTTC. Amino acid sequence: CASSPKLQGADGANVLTF. The complete variable domain, with remaining parts taken from reference TRBV5-4 and TRBJ2-6, reads ETGVTQSPTHLIKTRGQQVTLRCSSQSGHNTVSWYQQALGQGPQFIFQYYREEENGRGNFPPRFSGLQFPNYSSELNVNALELDDSALYLCASSPKLQGADGANVLTFGAGSRLTVL.

The chain is built from TRBV2 and TRBJ1-2; TRBD1 is a possible D gene (5 bases). There are 14 residues in the CDR3. CDR1 SNHLY and CDR2 FYNNEI come from the germline V gene. Trimming cost V 5 bases and J 1 base, with 11 bases left between them. CDR3 bases: TGTGCCAGCAGTATTATAGACAGTAACTATGGCTACACCTTC. It encodes CASSIIDSNYGYTF. Drawing the rest from reference TRBV2 and TRBJ1-2, the complete variable domain is EPEVTQTPSHQVTQMGQEVILRCVPISNHLYFYWYRQILGQKVEFLVSFYNNEISEKSEIFDDQFSVERPDGSNFTLKIRSTKLEDSAMYFCASSIIDSNYGYTFGSGTRLTVV.

The V gene is TRBV29-1, the J gene TRBJ2-7; D might be TRBD1 (6 bases). CDR3 size: 12 residues. Germline assignment: CDR1 SQVTM and CDR2 ANQGSEA. Deletions cut 6 bases from V and 2 bases from J, with 11 bases between. Written as DNA, the CDR3 is TGCAGCGTCCGGGACATAACCTACGAGCAGTACTTC. As protein: CSVRDITYEQYF.